This paragraph covers one TCR beta chain sequence. Its target is unknown. The sample originates from a study of human thymus T cells. Generated by immunoSEQ multiplex PCR, the TCRdb table keeps only in-frame clones and is missing some. The table shows tens of thousands of clones, with 85% to 95% occurring only once. Trimming shortened V by 0 bases and J by 8 bases, and 19 bases separated the two germline ends. This CDR3 region has 16 residues. Germline loops: CDR1 MGHRA, CDR2 YSYEKL. Resections from corrective heart surgery supplied the thymus tissue. Those donating were healthy Finnish infants in corrective surgery for congenital heart defects. Study conclusions and caveats: Usage of V and J genes appeared biased in thymic and blood repertoires. Highly overlapping thymic repertoires among unrelated individuals were reported in related research.

This sequence joins TRBV4-1 and TRBJ1-2; D unclear. Input material: thymus tissue. This TCR was sampled from a girl in the first two years of life with a congenital heart defect but otherwise immunologically healthy. The CDR3, as DNA: TGCGCCAGCAGCCAAGATGCGGGTGGCATCTTTCGGGGCTACACCTTC. As protein: CASSQDAGGIFRGYTF.